This TCR beta chain appears in the sequencing data of a study of T-cell reconstitution after alpha-beta-depleted transplantation in children. Regarding the study as a whole: T-cell counts and diversity at one year following transplant were attributed mainly to newly produced T cells. At day 60, the high TCRbeta diversity found in some patients originated from recipient T cells and thymic progenitors that had survived.

A TCRbeta library incorporating unique molecular identifiers was prepared. TCRdb redid the calling of the PCR reads with MiXCR, one entry per CDR3 protein. The sample comprises more than 400,000 distinct CDR3 sequences, roughly an eighth of which are singletons, and 11% to 15% rests with the top ten. The J segment lost 2 bases and the V segment lost 2 bases, leaving 6 bases of the junction unmatched. Looked up from germline, CDR1 is SNHLY and CDR2 is FYNNEI. The CDR3 is 15 amino acids. On this clonotype itself: Its antigen remains unknown.

Sequencing was performed on PBMCs, mostly from graft donor cells, taken 180 days after TCRalphabeta/CD19-depleted stem cell transplant. The TCR sequence derives from a female patient aged 2-10 years who had a stem cell transplant for aplastic anemia, so the T cells may come from the graft donor. This chain links TRBV2 with TRBJ2-7, with TRBD1 identical over 7 bases. CDR3 region: CASSESKGTAYEQYF. CDR3 bases: TGTGCCAGCAGTGAAAGCAAAGGGACAGCCTACGAGCAGTACTTC.